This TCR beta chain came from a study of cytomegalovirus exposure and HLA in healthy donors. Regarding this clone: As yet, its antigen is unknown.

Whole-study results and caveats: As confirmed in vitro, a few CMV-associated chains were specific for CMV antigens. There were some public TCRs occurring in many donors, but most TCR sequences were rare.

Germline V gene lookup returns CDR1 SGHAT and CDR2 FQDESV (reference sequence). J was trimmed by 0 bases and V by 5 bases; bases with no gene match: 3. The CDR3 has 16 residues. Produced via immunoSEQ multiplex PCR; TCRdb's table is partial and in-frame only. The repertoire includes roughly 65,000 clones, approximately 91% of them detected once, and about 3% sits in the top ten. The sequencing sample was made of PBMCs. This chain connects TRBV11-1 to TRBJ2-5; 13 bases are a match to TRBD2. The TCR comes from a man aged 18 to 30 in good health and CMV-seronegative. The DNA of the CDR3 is TGTGCCAGCAGCCAAGGACTAGCGGGAGACCAAGAGACCCAGTACTTC. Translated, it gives CASSQGLAGDQETQYF.